This is a list of T cell receptor beta chains from one sample in a study of monozygotic twins with inflammatory bowel disease. TCRdb derives one entry per CDR3 protein from the 5' RACE reads, leaving out DNA. Here the sample table reports 150,000 to 200,000 distinct CDR3 sequences. The specimen sequenced was blood. The receptors originated from a human donor with ulcerative colitis or Crohn's disease, or a healthy co-twin of an affected twin (not recorded which). Both conserved end residues are part of each CDR3.

V gene	J gene	CDR3 protein
TRBV3-1	TRBJ1-2	CASSRGQGASYGYTF
TRBV20-1	TRBJ2-1	CSARDPLPNEQFF
TRBV6-6	TRBJ2-1	CASSYSQELGRFF
TRBV9	TRBJ2-1	CASSVPSSYNEQFF
TRBV12-3/TRBV12-4	TRBJ2-1	CASSSPGQGAHEQFF
TRBV28	TRBJ1-4	CASSLPSGTGARKLFF
TRBV3-1	TRBJ2-7	CASRITSGRLGEQYF
TRBV6-5	TRBJ2-5	CASSGQAKETQYF
TRBV3-1	TRBJ2-3	CASSHSSDGTQYF
TRBV25-1	TRBJ2-4	CASSDTPDRGKNIQYF
TRBV12-3/TRBV12-4	TRBJ1-1	CASSLDGTDKLRF
TRBV7-2	TRBJ1-5	CASIQGGGFGQPQHF
TRBV6-6	TRBJ2-7	CASSYLDGMEQYF
TRBV10-2	TRBJ2-7	CASRTGTTAYEQYF
TRBV30	TRBJ2-1	CAGTRTRAYNEQFF
TRBV7-9	TRBJ1-1	CASSVRGVMNTEAFF
TRBV30	TRBJ2-7	CAWPGTVRSSYEQYF
TRBV11-2	TRBJ2-4	CASSPSGGDIQYF
TRBV7-9	TRBJ2-7	CASSLDSGSYEQYF
TRBV5-1	TRBJ2-4	CASSGNPRGGINIQYF
TRBV4-2	TRBJ1-6	CASGRVNSPLHF
TRBV30	TRBJ1-6	CAWSVARTGPMGNSPLHF
TRBV5-1	TRBJ2-3	CASSGRTGRVPDTQYF
TRBV5-5	TRBJ2-1	CASSLEAGAYNEQFF
TRBV5-4	TRBJ2-2	CASSLGHQNTGELFF
TRBV6-1	TRBJ2-4	CASSRGTLPKNIQYF
TRBV5-4	TRBJ2-6	CASSSALAISGANVLTF
TRBV5-1	TRBJ2-2	CASSLARENTGELFF
TRBV5-4	TRBJ2-7	CASSGGLEVYEQYF
TRBV12-3/TRBV12-4	TRBJ1-2	CASSETVNYGYTF
TRBV5-6	TRBJ2-5	CASSFFLGGQETQYF
TRBV15	TRBJ2-1	CATRIITVAGGYNEQFF
TRBV3-1	TRBJ2-5	CASSQRGGQETQYF
TRBV15	TRBJ2-3	CATSREANLDTQYF
TRBV5-6	TRBJ2-1	CASSRGTSPYNEQFF
TRBV5-5	TRBJ1-2	CASSLGTGVNYGYTF
TRBV7-2	TRBJ2-3	CASNLGWADTQYF
TRBV5-1	TRBJ2-1	CASSSPGQGANEQFF
TRBV20-1	TRBJ1-2	CSARDFETGGHPYGYTF
TRBV18	TRBJ2-7	CASSPPSTRSSSYEQYF
TRBV28	TRBJ1-5	CASSKFTGPSNQPQHF
TRBV29-1	TRBJ2-7	CSVPVGPSGEQYF
TRBV5-1	TRBJ1-1	CASSGAGTAYEAFF
TRBV29-1	TRBJ2-2	CSVDSQGANTGELFF
TRBV3-1	TRBJ2-3	CASSALAGRTDTQYF
TRBV24-1	TRBJ1-3	CATSVDRGGNTIYF
TRBV6-5	TRBJ1-1	CASSYAAVYMNTEAFF
TRBV12-3/TRBV12-4	TRBJ1-5	CASSRGTGGADYSNQPQHF
TRBV15	TRBJ2-5	CATSRDLQVSEETQYF
TRBV3-1	TRBJ2-5	CASSQLDAPETQYF
TRBV6-6	TRBJ2-5	CASSYRDSKETQYF
TRBV19	TRBJ2-7	CASSMGGGSSYEQYF
TRBV6-4	TRBJ1-1	CASRRSAGTGLFMNTEAFF
TRBV27	TRBJ1-1	CASSVSGTGNTEAFF
TRBV5-1	TRBJ2-4	CASSSSPGQLDIQYF